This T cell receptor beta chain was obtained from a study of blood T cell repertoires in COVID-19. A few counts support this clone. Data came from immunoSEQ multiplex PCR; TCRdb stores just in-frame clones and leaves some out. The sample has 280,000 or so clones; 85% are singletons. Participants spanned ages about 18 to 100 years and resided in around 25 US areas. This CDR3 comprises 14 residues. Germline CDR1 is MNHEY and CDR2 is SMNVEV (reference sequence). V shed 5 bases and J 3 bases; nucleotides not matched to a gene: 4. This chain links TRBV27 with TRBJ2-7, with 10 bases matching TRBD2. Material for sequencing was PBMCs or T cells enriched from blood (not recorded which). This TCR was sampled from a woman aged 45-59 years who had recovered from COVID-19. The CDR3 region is CASSTGLANYEQYF. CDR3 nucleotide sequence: TGTGCCAGCAGTACGGGACTAGCGAACTACGAGCAGTACTTC.